These T cell receptor beta chains were read from a single sample in a study of blood T cells in healthy people across ages. TCRdb fed the 5' RACE reads into MiXCR, producing one record per CDR3 protein. The sample carries approximately 800,000 distinct CDR3 sequences, about 45% recorded once. The sample was blood. Receptors were obtained from a man older than 75 in good health. CDR3s include the opening cysteine and the closing phenylalanine or tryptophan. Each record gives: clone size, V gene, J gene, D gene, CDR3 protein, CDR3 DNA. D genes are given only for firm matches. Clone sizes are given selectively: once, few, many, or a class where the clone is expanded.

many	TRBV7-2	TRBJ2-4	TRBD1	CASSLLSGTGGLYIQYF	TGTGCCAGCAGCTTATTGTCCGGGACAGGGGGCTTGTACATTCAGTACTTC
NA	TRBV5-6	TRBJ2-2	NA	CASSGVTGELFF	TGTGCCAGCAGCGGGGTTACCGGGGAGCTGTTTTTT
NA	TRBV7-2	TRBJ2-5	TRBD2	CASSYASGDNEQYF	TGTGCCAGCAGCTACGCTAGCGGGGACAATGAGCAGTACTTC
many	TRBV5-6	TRBJ1-5	NA	CASSLGGAEEPQHF	TGTGCCAGCAGCTTGGGAGGGGCCGAAGAGCCCCAGCATTTT
NA	TRBV11-3	TRBJ2-6	TRBD1	CASSATGVLSGANVLTF	TGTGCCAGCAGTGCGACAGGGGTTTTGTCTGGGGCCAACGTCCTGACTTTC
few	TRBV6-1	TRBJ1-2	NA	CASSEARPHEGYTF	TGTGCCAGCAGTGAAGCCCGCCCCCATGAAGGCTACACCTTC
NA	TRBV29-1	TRBJ2-7	TRBD1	CSVEGQGTPYEQYF	TGCAGCGTTGAAGGACAGGGGACCCCCTACGAGCAGTACTTC
few	TRBV5-1	TRBJ2-1	NA	CASTINTGNNEQFF	TGCGCCAGCACAATAAACACAGGGAACAATGAGCAGTTCTTC
few	TRBV11-3	TRBJ2-1	NA	CASSLAGINYNEQFF	TGTGCCAGCAGCTTAGCAGGGATAAACTACAATGAGCAGTTCTTC
NA	TRBV10-3	TRBJ2-5	NA	CAISDGARETQYF	TGTGCCATCAGTGATGGGGCCCGGGAGACCCAGTACTTC
NA	TRBV28	TRBJ2-1	TRBD2	CASSPGTSGNSSSYNEQFF	TGTGCCAGCAGCCCAGGGACTAGCGGGAACTCGTCCTCCTACAATGAGCAGTTCTTC
NA	TRBV29-1	TRBJ2-5	TRBD1	CSVAGQGSQETQYF	TGCAGCGTTGCAGGACAGGGTTCCCAAGAGACCCAGTACTTC
NA	TRBV30	TRBJ1-2	NA	CAWSQARDTYGYTF	TGTGCCTGGAGTCAGGCCCGGGACACCTATGGCTACACCTTC
NA	TRBV7-2	TRBJ2-1	TRBD2	CASSLLGRAGNNEQFF	TGTGCTAGCAGCTTACTGGGACGAGCGGGAAACAATGAGCAGTTCTTC
few	TRBV20-1	TRBJ2-7	TRBD2	CSGSGTHEQYF	TGCAGTGGTAGCGGGACCCACGAGCAGTACTTC
many	TRBV4-2	TRBJ2-7	NA	CASSQDRARGRTYEQYF	TGTGCCAGCAGCCAAGATCGGGCCAGGGGTCGTACCTACGAGCAGTACTTC
NA	TRBV5-1	TRBJ2-2	TRBD2	CASSLEPSGTTGELFF	TGCGCCAGCAGCTTGGAACCTAGCGGGACCACCGGGGAGCTGTTTTTT
few	TRBV29-1	TRBJ2-1	TRBD1	CSVTRTGGNEQFF	TGCAGCGTCACCAGGACAGGAGGAAATGAGCAGTTCTTC
NA	TRBV7-9	TRBJ2-1	TRBD2	CASSSQYRTSGADLYNEQFF	TGTGCCAGCAGCTCCCAGTACCGGACTAGCGGAGCCGACCTCTACAATGAGCAGTTCTTC
NA	TRBV27	TRBJ2-7	NA	CASSFQSPRTTSSYEQYF	TGTGCCAGCAGTTTCCAATCCCCCCGGACTACCAGCTCCTACGAGCAGTACTTC